This TCR beta chain was identified during a study of shared clonotypes between healthy human individuals. Study results and limitations: Collection of samples was limited to blood; tissue repertoires likely differ. The study's rarefaction showed incomplete sorted-subset sequencing despite large depth.

As originally analysed: Junction-only immunoSEQ data arrived without quality scores, meaning filtering differed. Only in-frame clones appear in the TCRdb table, and some are missing; sequencing was by immunoSEQ multiplex PCR. V and J calls and clone size are as listed in that table; D and trimming were resolved from the DNA. The sample lists about 1.5 million clones, roughly 96% occurring once. This clone was counted a single time. Its cognate antigen is unknown. Per germline, CDR1 ENHRY and CDR2 SYGVKD. This CDR3 has 15 residues. Trimming shortened V by 0 bases and J by 2 bases, and 8 bases separated the two germline ends.

This TCR was sampled from a young man in good health. Sequencing used naive CD4+ T cells sorted from blood. Subset indicated: CD45RA+ positively selected. This rearrangement joins TRBV10-3 to TRBJ1-3; the D is unclear. CDR3 DNA: TGTGCCATCAGTGAGTCCGACGGAACTGGAAACACCATATATTTT. Its translation: CAISESDGTGNTIYF.